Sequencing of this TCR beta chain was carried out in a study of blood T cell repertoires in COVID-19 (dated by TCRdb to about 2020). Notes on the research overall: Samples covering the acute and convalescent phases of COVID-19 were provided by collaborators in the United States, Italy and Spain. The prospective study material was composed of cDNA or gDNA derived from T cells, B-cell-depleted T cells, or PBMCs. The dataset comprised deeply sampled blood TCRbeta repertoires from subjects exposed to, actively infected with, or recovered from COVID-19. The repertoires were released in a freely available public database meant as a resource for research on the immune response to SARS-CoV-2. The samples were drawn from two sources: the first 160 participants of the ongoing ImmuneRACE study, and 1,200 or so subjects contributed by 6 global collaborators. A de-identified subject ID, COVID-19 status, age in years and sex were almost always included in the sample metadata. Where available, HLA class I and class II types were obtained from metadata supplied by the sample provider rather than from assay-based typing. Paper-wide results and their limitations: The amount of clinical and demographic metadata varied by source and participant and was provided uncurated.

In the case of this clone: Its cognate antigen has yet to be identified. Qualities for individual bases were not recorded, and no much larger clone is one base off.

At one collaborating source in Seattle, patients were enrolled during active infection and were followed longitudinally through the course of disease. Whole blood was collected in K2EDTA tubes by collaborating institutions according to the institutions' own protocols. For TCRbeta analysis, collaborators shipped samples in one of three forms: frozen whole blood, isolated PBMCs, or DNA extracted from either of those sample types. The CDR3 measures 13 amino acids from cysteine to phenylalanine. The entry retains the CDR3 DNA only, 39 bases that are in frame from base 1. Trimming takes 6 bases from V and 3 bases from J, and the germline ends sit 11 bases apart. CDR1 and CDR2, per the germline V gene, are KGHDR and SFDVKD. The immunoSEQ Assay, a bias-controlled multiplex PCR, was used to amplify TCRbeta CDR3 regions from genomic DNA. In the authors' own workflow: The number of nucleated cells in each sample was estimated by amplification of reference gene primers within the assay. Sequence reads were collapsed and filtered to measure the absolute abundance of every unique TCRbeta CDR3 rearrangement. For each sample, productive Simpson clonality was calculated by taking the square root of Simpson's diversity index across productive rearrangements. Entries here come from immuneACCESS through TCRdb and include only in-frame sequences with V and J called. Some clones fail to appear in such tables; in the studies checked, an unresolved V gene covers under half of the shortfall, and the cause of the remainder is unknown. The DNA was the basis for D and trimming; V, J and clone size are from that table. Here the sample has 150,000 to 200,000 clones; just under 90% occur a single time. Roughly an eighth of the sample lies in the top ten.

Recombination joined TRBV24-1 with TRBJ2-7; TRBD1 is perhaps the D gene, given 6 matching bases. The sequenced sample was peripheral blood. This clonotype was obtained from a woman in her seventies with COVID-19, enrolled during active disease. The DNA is TGTGCCACCAGTCAGGGGATTTTCTACGAGCAGTACTTC. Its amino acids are CATSQGIFYEQYF.